This T cell receptor (beta chain) was recovered during a study of response to subunit inactivated influenza vaccine. Study conclusions and caveats: Seasonal influenza vaccination, on each occasion, was suggested by the authors to recruit few new T cells.

This clonotype was observed at least ten times. What it recognizes is unknown. TCRdb re-called the RT-PCR reads through MiXCR, storing one row per CDR3 protein. The data hold around 200,000 distinct CDR3 sequences, with about 9.3% observed a single time. V dropped 2 bases and J dropped 6 bases, with 14 bases sitting between them. CDR3 length: 14 amino acids. Germline loops: CDR1 LGHNA, CDR2 YSLEER. The J gene is TRBJ2-7, the V gene TRBV4-3; a possible D gene is TRBD1 (5 bases). The sequencing here drew on non-naive T cells sorted from PBMCs, taken on the day of vaccination. The clonotype originates from a man aged 45 to 65 who received an inactivated influenza vaccine. CDR3 bases: TGCGCCAGCAGCCAAATTATAGGGGCATCCGAGCAGTACTTC. Translated, it gives CASSQIIGASEQYF.